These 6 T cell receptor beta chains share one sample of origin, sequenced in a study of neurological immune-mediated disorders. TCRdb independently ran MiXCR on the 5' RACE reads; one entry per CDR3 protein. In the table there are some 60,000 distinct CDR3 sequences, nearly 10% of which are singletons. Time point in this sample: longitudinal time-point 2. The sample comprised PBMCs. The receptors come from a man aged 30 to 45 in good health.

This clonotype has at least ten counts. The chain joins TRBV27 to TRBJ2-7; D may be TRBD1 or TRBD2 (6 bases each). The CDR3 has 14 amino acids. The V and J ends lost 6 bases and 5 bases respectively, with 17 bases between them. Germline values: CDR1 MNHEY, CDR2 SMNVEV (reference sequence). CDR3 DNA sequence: TGTGCCAGCAGCCAGGGGCGCGGGACGCACGAGCAGTACTTC. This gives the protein CASSQGRGTHEQYF.

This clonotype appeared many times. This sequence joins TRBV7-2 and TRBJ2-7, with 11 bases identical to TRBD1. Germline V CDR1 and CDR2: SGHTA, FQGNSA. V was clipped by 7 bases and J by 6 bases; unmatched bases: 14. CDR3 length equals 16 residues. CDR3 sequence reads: CASTRITGTGGGEQYF. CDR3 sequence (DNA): TGTGCCAGCACCCGTATAACCGGGACAGGGGGGGGCGAGCAGTACTTC.

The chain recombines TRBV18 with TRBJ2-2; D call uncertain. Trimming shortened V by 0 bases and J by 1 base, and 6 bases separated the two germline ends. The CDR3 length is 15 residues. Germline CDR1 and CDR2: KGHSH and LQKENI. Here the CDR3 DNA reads TGTGCCAGCTCACCACCAGGGCAGAACACCGGGGAGCTGTTTTTT. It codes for CASSPPGQNTGELFF.

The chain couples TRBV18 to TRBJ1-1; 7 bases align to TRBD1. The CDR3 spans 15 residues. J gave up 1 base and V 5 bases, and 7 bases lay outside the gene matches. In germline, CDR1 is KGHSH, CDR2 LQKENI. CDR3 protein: CASSFYRGGNTEAFF. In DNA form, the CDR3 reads TGTGCCAGCTCATTCTACAGGGGAGGGAACACTGAAGCTTTCTTT.

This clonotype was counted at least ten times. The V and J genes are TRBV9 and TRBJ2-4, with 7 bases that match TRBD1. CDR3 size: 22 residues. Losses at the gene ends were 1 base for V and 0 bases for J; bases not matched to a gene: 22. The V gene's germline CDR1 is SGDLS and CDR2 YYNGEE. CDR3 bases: TGTGCCAGCAGCGTAAACCCCCGAAGTGACAGGGCGCCTCTCACAGCCAAAAACATTCAGTACTTC. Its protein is CASSVNPRSDRAPLTAKNIQYF.

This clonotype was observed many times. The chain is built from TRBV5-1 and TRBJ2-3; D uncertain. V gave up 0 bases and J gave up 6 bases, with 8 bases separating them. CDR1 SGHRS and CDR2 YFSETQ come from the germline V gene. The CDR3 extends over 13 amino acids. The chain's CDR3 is CASSLVLRDTQYF. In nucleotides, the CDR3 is TGCGCCAGCAGCTTGGTTCTGAGGGATACGCAGTATTTT.